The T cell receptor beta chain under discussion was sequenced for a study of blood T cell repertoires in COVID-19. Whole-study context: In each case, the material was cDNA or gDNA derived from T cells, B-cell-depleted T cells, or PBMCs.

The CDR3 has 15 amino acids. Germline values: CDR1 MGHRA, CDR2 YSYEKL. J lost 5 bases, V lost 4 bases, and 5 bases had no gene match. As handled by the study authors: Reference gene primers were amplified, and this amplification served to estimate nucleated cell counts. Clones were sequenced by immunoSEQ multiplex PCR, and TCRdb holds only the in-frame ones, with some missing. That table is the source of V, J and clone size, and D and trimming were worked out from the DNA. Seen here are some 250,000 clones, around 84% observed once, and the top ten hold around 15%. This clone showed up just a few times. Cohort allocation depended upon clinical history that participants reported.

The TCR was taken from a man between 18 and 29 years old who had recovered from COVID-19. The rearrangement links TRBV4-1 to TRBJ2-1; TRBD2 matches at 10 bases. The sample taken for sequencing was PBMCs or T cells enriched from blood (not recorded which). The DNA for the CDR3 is TGCGCCAGCAGCCCGACTAGCGGGCGCGACAATGAGCAGTTCTTC. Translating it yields CASSPTSGRDNEQFF.